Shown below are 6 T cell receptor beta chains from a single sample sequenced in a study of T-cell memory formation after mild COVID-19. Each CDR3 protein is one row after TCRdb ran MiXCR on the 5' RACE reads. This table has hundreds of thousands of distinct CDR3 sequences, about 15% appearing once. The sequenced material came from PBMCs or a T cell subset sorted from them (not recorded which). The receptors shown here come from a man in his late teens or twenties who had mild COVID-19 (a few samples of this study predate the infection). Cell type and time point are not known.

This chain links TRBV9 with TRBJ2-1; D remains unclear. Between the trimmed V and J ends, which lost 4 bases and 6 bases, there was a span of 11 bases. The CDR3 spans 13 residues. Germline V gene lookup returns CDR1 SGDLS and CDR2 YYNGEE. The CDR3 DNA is TGTGCCAGCAGCCCCTTCATCGGCAATGAGCAGTTCTTC. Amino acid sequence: CASSPFIGNEQFF.

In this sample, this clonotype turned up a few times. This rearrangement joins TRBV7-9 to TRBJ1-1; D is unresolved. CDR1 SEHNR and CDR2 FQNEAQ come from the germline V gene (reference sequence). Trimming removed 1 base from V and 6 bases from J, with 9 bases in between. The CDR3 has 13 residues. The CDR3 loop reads CASSLGWEAEAFF. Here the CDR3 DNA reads TGTGCCAGCAGCTTAGGTTGGGAAGCTGAAGCTTTCTTT. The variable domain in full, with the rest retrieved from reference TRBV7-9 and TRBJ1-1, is DTGVSQNPRHKITKRGQNVTFRCDPISEHNRLYWYRQTLGQGPEFLTYFQNEAQLEKSRLLSDRFSAERPKGSFSTLEIQRTEQGDSAMYLCASSLGWEAEAFFGQGTRLTVV.

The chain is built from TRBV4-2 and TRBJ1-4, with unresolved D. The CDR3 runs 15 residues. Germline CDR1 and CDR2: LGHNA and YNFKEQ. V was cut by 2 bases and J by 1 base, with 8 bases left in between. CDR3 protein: CASSQSPGTNEKLFF. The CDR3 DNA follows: TGTGCCAGCAGCCAATCCCCTGGAACTAATGAAAAACTGTTTTTT.

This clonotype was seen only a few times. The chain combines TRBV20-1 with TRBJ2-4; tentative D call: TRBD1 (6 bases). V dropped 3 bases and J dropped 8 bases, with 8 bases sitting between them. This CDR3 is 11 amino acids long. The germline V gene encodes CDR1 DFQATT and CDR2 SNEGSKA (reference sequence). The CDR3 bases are TGCAGTGCTAGGACAGGTTACATTCAGTACTTC. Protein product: CSARTGYIQYF.

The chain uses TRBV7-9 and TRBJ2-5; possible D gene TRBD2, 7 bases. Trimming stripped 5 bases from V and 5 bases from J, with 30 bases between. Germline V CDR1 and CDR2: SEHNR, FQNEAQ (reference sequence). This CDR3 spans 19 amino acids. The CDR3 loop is CASSPPPSGGRPWLETQYF. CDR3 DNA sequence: TGTGCCAGCAGCCCTCCACCATCCGGGGGGCGGCCTTGGTTGGAGACCCAGTACTTC.

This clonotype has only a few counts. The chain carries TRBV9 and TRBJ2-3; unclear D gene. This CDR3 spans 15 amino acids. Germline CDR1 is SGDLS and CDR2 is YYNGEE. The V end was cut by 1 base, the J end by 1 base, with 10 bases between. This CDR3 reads CASSVRPAGTDTQYF. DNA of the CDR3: TGTGCCAGCAGCGTACGACCAGCCGGCACAGATACGCAGTATTTT.